This TCR beta chain was sequenced during a study of cytomegalovirus exposure and HLA in healthy donors. General observations from the study: In a later analysis, an Asian-associated ancestry cluster reportedly showed fewer N-insertions than the approximately 700-donor mean.

Turning to this clone: Its target is unknown.

Primers: 60 Vbeta forward and 13 Jbeta reverse. Repertoires were generated with immunoSEQ multiplex PCR, while TCRdb's copy carries only in-frame clones and drops some. This table holds roughly 110,000 clones, 73% found once. CDR3 length equals 12 residues. Deletions cut 5 bases from V and 2 bases from J, with 8 bases between. CDR1 is SGHRS, CDR2 YFSETQ, per germline. This clonotype was sampled from a man younger than 45 in good health and CMV-seronegative. The sequenced material came from PBMCs. The chain employs TRBV5-1 and TRBJ2-7, with no clear D. The CDR3 DNA reads TGCGCCAGCAGTAAACGGGCCTACGAGCAGTACTTC. Its protein is CASSKRAYEQYF.